The text below deals with one T cell receptor beta chain. The PCR was carried out with 60 Vbeta primers and 13 Jbeta primers. This table comes from immunoSEQ multiplex PCR, and its TCRdb copy is limited to in-frame clones, with some not included. The sample gives fewer than 150,000 clones, about 85% of which show up once; over 6.5% is in the top ten. The sample is drawn from a study of cytomegalovirus exposure and HLA in healthy donors. The CDR3 sequence is 13 residues long. The germline CDR1 and CDR2 sequences are SGHRS and YFSETQ. The J segment lost 5 bases and the V segment lost 4 bases, leaving 3 bases of the junction unmatched.

This TCR derives from a woman under 40 in good health and CMV-seropositive. The V call is TRBV5-1, the J call TRBJ2-5, with 9 bases that match TRBD1. Source material: PBMCs. The CDR3 loop reads CASSTGTGETQYF. The CDR3 DNA reads as TGCGCCAGCAGCACGGGGACAGGGGAGACCCAGTACTTC.